This T cell receptor beta chain was profiled in a study of T cell responses to AZD1222 COVID-19 vaccine. The study, taken as a whole, reports: Most donors were white British and more were female, and clonal diversity was possibly underestimated.

Clones were sequenced by immunoSEQ multiplex PCR, and TCRdb holds only the in-frame ones, with some missing. The sample consists of about 200,000 clones, 90% to 95% of them appearing once. Germline trimming cut 5 bases from V and 8 bases from J; bases unmatched to any gene: 9. The CDR3 contains 14 residues. Germline loops: CDR1 KGHSH, CDR2 LQKENI. In regard to this clone: Its specificity is unknown.

Sequencing used peripheral blood, obtained 28 days after the second dose of the MenACWY control vaccine. The sequence was collected from an adult who received the MenACWY meningococcal vaccine as a control. The chain joins TRBV18 to TRBJ2-1, with 7 nucleotides matching TRBD2. Written as DNA, the CDR3 is TGTGCCAGCTCAGTCCGGGAGGCCGTCGATGAGCAGTTCTTC. The encoded protein is CASSVREAVDEQFF.